This T cell receptor (beta chain) was captured by sequencing in a study of cytomegalovirus exposure and HLA in healthy donors. Study-level information: Around 78 million unique TCRs, all from HLA-typed donors, were included in an early release of the data. Among the roughly 400 donors who were genotyped, around 77% fell in the genetic ancestry cluster that is associated with self-reported Caucasian donors.

About this clone: Its target is unknown.

Study results and caveats: While the bulk of TCR sequences proved rare, some public TCRs turned up in many donors.

Germline CDR1 reads SGHRS; CDR2 reads YFSETQ. V was trimmed by 0 bases and J by 2 bases, leaving 11 bases between them. The CDR3 is 15 amino acids. PCR amplification relied on 60 Vbeta primers (plus 13 Jbeta primers). The table came from immunoSEQ multiplex PCR; TCRdb's copy has only in-frame clones and leaves some out. The sample has approximately 200,000 clones, about four fifths seen once. The TCR sequence derives from a boy younger than 10 in good health and CMV-seronegative. The genes are TRBV5-1 and TRBJ1-2; D is unresolved. The sample taken for sequencing was PBMCs. CDR3: CASSLVIGSNYGYTF. The CDR3 coding sequence is TGCGCCAGCAGCTTGGTGATAGGGAGCAACTATGGCTACACCTTC. Complete variable domain (other parts from reference TRBV5-1 and TRBJ1-2): KAGVTQTPRYLIKTRGQQVTLSCSPISGHRSVSWYQQTPGQGLQFLFEYFSETQRNKGNFPGRFSGRQFSNSRSEMNVSTLELGDSALYLCASSLVIGSNYGYTFGSGTRLTVV.